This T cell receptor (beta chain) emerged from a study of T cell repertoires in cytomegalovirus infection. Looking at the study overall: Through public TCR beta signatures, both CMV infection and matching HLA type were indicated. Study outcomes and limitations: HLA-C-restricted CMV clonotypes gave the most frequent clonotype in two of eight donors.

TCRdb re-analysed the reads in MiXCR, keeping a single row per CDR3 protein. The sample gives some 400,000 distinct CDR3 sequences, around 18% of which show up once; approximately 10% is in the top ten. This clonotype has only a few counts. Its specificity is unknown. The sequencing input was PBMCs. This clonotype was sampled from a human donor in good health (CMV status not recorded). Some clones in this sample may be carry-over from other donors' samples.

The CDR3 here is CASSTGIYYGYTF. The CDR3 DNA is TGTGCCAGCAGTACAGGGATCTACTATGGCTACACCTTC. The chain carries TRBV12-3 or TRBV12-4 and TRBJ1-2; tentative D call: TRBD1 (6 bases). Trimming stripped 5 bases from V and 3 bases from J, with 10 bases between. The CDR3 sequence is 13 residues long.